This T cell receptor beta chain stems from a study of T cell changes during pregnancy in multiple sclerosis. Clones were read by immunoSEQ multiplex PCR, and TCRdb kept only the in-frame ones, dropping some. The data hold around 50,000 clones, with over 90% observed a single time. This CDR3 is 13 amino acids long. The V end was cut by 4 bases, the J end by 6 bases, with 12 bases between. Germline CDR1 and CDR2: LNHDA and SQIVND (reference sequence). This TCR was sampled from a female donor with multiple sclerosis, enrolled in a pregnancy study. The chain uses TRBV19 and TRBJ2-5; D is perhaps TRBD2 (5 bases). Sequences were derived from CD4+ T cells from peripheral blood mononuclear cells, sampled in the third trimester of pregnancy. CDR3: CASSNPTGKTQYF. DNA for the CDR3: TGTGCCAGTAGTAACCCTACGGGGAAGACCCAGTACTTC.